Below, one T cell receptor (beta chain) is given with its context. This record belongs to a study of blood T cell repertoires in COVID-19. Study details: Italy, Spain and the United States were the sources of the convalescent and acute COVID-19 samples. T cells, B-cell-depleted T cells, or PBMCs provided the cDNA or gDNA that served as material.

Original processing notes: Estimation of nucleated cell counts relied on the amplification of reference gene primers. TCRdb's copy holds only in-frame clones and misses some; the assay was immunoSEQ multiplex PCR. V and J calls and clone size follow that table, whereas D and trimming were derived from the DNA. The sample carries over 200,000 clones, roughly 84% recorded once. The CDR3 totals 14 residues. CDR1 is LNHDA and CDR2 is SQIVND in the germline V gene (reference sequence). V lost 3 bases to trimming and J lost 4 bases, with 10 bases between them. The chain carries TRBV19 and TRBJ1-5; D is unresolved. The sample comprised peripheral blood. The sequence was collected from a man aged 35-49 years with active or convalescent COVID-19. CDR3 in DNA: TGTGCCAGTAGTATCGGGGTACGTAATCAGCCCCAGCATTTT. Residues: CASSIGVRNQPQHF. The whole variable domain, remainder taken from reference TRBV19 and TRBJ1-5, is DGGITQSPKYLFRKEGQNVTLSCEQNLNHDAMYWYRQDPGQGLRLIYYSQIVNDFQKGDIAEGYSVSREKKESFPLTVTSAQKNPTAFYLCASSIGVRNQPQHFGDGTRLSIL.